This T cell receptor beta chain appears in the sequencing data of a study of blood T cell repertoires in COVID-19. Original handling: Counts of nucleated cells, estimated from reference gene primer amplification, were obtained. Produced via immunoSEQ multiplex PCR; TCRdb's table is partial and in-frame only. V and J calls and clone size are copied from that table; D and trimming were computed from the DNA. The sample holds about 94,000 clones, about nine tenths seen once. This clone was seen once. This sequence was found in a woman of 80 years or more with acute or convalescent COVID-19. Sequencing input: peripheral blood.

The CDR3 region has the DNA TGTGCCAGCAGCCCCGCAGGGGATACGCAGTATTTT. It specifies CASSPAGDTQYF. The V call is TRBV27, the J call TRBJ2-3, with TRBD1 as a possible D gene (5 bases). Looked up from germline, CDR1 is MNHEY and CDR2 is SMNVEV (reference sequence). The V and J ends lost 6 bases and 6 bases respectively, with 10 bases between them. The CDR3 is 12 amino acids.